Following are 23 T cell receptor beta chains from one sample sequenced in a study of T cells in Graves' hyperthyroidism and ophthalmopathy. RNA transcripts gave rise to amplified TCR beta CDR3 regions. First-round RT-PCR of the TCR CDR3 relied on the HTBI primer set. In TCRdb, the multiplex PCR reads were re-called with MiXCR into one record per CDR3 protein. The sample holds roughly 360,000 distinct CDR3 sequences, 13% seen once. The source material was blood. The receptors stem from a man aged 25-45 years with Graves' hyperthyroidism that later progressed to Graves' ophthalmopathy.

This clonotype was recorded at least ten times. The chain recombines TRBV2 with TRBJ2-7; no clear D. In germline, CDR1 is SNHLY, CDR2 FYNNEI. V lost 3 bases, J lost 2 bases, and 8 bases lay in between. CDR3 length: 13 residues. The CDR3: CASSDMATYEQYF. CDR3 bases: TGTGCCAGCAGTGATATGGCGACCTACGAGCAGTACTTC.

This clonotype was recorded many times. The rearrangement uses TRBV11-2 and TRBJ1-6, with 9 positions matching TRBD1. After removal of 3 bases from V and 7 bases from J, the junction contained 4 bases not matched to a gene. Germline values: CDR1 SGHAT, CDR2 FQNNGV. The CDR3 consists of 15 residues. For the CDR3, the DNA is TGTGCCAGCAGCTTGCGGACAGGGGACAATTCACCCCTCCACTTT. Protein: CASSLRTGDNSPLHF.

This clonotype was seen a handful of times. This sequence joins TRBV20-1 and TRBJ2-5; tentative D call: TRBD2 (6 bases). Germline CDR1 DFQATT, CDR2 SNEGSKA (reference sequence). This CDR3 contains 14 residues. V dropped 6 bases and J dropped 6 bases, with 20 bases sitting between them. The DNA for the CDR3 is TGCAGTGCCCCGACAGCGGGTATAAGAAAGACCCAGTACTTC. Residues: CSAPTAGIRKTQYF.

This clonotype showed up just a few times. The V and J genes are TRBV20-1 and TRBJ1-4; D call uncertain. Trimming pared 6 bases from V and 4 bases from J, leaving 3 bases between. Germline V lookup: CDR1 DFQATT, CDR2 SNEGSKA (reference sequence). The CDR3 consists of 10 residues. Here the CDR3 reads CSARNEKLFF. Here the CDR3 DNA reads TGCAGTGCCCGTAATGAAAAACTGTTTTTT.

The rearrangement links TRBV24-1 to TRBJ2-1, with D unresolved. V dropped 5 bases and J dropped 4 bases, with 8 bases sitting between them. Germline CDR1 and CDR2: KGHDR and SFDVKD. CDR3 length equals 13 residues. The CDR3 loop reads CATSGSKYNEQFF. In DNA, the CDR3 is TGTGCCACCAGTGGCTCCAAGTACAATGAGCAGTTCTTC.

V usage is TRBV6-1 and J usage is TRBJ2-1; 11 positions agree with TRBD1. The CDR3 loop spans 15 amino acids. The junction had 8 bases not matched to a gene; V was cut back by 7 bases and J by 6 bases. Germline assignment: CDR1 MNHNS and CDR2 SASEGT. CDR3 sequence reads: CASTSDRGLGNEQFF. In DNA, the CDR3 is TGTGCCAGCACCTCGGACAGGGGGCTTGGCAATGAGCAGTTCTTC.

This clonotype was seen at least ten times. The CDR3 coding sequence is TGTGCCAGCAGTTTAGGGCAGGGGGCTCAGCCCCAGCATTTT. Translated, it gives CASSLGQGAQPQHF. The chain joins TRBV12-3 or TRBV12-4 to TRBJ1-5; 8 bases line up with TRBD1. This CDR3 contains 14 residues. V trimming: 1 base; J trimming: 6 bases; junction bases outside the gene matches: 2.

This clonotype was found a few times. CDR3 amino acids: CASSLAGGPNNEQFF. The CDR3 DNA sequence: TGTGCCAGCAGCTTAGCTGGGGGCCCCAACAATGAGCAGTTCTTC. The chain uses TRBV7-9 and TRBJ2-1, with a weak D call TRBD1 (6 bases). Germline CDR1 SEHNR, CDR2 FQNEAQ (reference sequence). The ends were cut back, 0 bases at V and 5 bases at J, with 11 bases in the middle. This CDR3 is 15 amino acids long.

Notes on this clonotype: Given a much more abundant clone one base away, this may be a read error. The chain combines TRBV9 with TRBJ1-2; D remains ambiguous. Germline V lookup: CDR1 SGDLS, CDR2 YYNGEE. The V end was cut by 0 bases, the J end by 2 bases, with 8 bases between. This CDR3 has 14 residues. CDR3 sequence reads: CASSVGGKNYGYTF. The CDR3 DNA sequence: TGTGCCAGCAGCGTAGGCGGGAAAAACTATGGCTACACCTTC.

This chain links TRBV6-1 with TRBJ2-7; D not resolved. Germline V gene lookup returns CDR1 MNHNS and CDR2 SASEGT. Between the trimmed V and J ends, which lost 5 bases and 2 bases, there was a span of 13 bases. The CDR3 contains 14 residues. CDR3 amino acids: CASSSRSIAYEQYF. The CDR3 DNA reads as TGTGCCAGCAGTAGCAGGAGCATAGCCTACGAGCAGTACTTC.

As to this clonotype: Likely a read error: the CDR3 ends without its conserved phenylalanine or tryptophan. The gene calls are TRBV28 and TRBJ1-3, with TRBD1 matching 7 bases. Germline CDR1 and CDR2: MDHEN and SYDVKM. V gave up 0 bases and J gave up 0 bases; unmatched junction bases: 2. There are 16 residues in the CDR3. For the CDR3, the DNA is TGTGCCAGCAGTTTATGGACAGGGCTCTCTGGAAACACCATATATCTT. Its translation: CASSLWTGLSGNTIYL.

There are a few counts of this clonotype. The chain employs TRBV20-1 and TRBJ1-4; D perhaps matches TRBD1 (6 bases). V was clipped by 3 bases and J by 0 bases, with 14 bases between them. The CDR3 runs to 16 residues. Germline V gene data show CDR1 as DFQATT and CDR2 as SNEGSKA (reference sequence). The CDR3 DNA reads TGCAGTGCTAGGGGGGCAGGGGCGCCAACTAATGAAAAACTGTTTTTT. Protein product: CSARGAGAPTNEKLFF.

The V gene is TRBV6-5, the J gene TRBJ2-7; D is unclear. Germline V gives CDR1 MNHEY, CDR2 SVGAGI. CDR3 size: 13 residues. Trimming pared 3 bases from V and 4 bases from J, leaving 10 bases between. CDR3 DNA sequence: TGTGCCAGCAGTTATTCAGTGAGATACGAGCAGTACTTC. Protein: CASSYSVRYEQYF.

V usage is TRBV6-1 and J usage is TRBJ2-7, with a tentative D call TRBD1 (6 bases). V was pared by 6 bases and J by 6 bases, with 18 bases between. Germline V lookup: CDR1 MNHNS, CDR2 SASEGT. The CDR3 has 14 residues. The CDR3 spells CASSFRPGQSEQYF. CDR3 sequence (DNA): TGTGCCAGCAGCTTTCGACCGGGACAAAGCGAGCAGTACTTC.

The chain combines TRBV12-3 or TRBV12-4 with TRBJ2-7; D not certain. The CDR3 sequence is 12 residues long. With 4 bases removed from V and 3 bases from J, the gap between germline ends came to 7 bases. The CDR3 loop reads CASSYQFYEQYF. In nucleotides, the CDR3 is TGTGCCAGCAGTTACCAATTCTACGAGCAGTACTTC.

This clonotype was counted a few times. The gene calls are TRBV9 and TRBJ2-1, with 13 bases identical to TRBD2. This CDR3 comprises 16 residues. Germline lookup yields CDR1 SGDLS and CDR2 YYNGEE. V trimming: 4 bases; J trimming: 2 bases; junction bases outside the gene matches: 3. The CDR3 coding sequence is TGTGCCAGCAGCACTGGACTAGCGGGGGCCTACAATGAGCAGTTCTTC. It translates to CASSTGLAGAYNEQFF.

This clonotype occurred many times. This sequence joins TRBV28 and TRBJ2-7; no definite D call. With 6 bases removed from V and 4 bases from J, the gap between germline ends came to 16 bases. CDR1 and CDR2 (germline): MDHEN, SYDVKM. The CDR3 length is 14 residues. Written as DNA, the CDR3 is TGTGCCAGCAGACAACTCGGATCCGGGTACGAGCAGTACTTC. It encodes CASRQLGSGYEQYF.

This clonotype was counted ten times or more. V usage is TRBV7-6 and J usage is TRBJ1-4, with D possibly matching TRBD1 (6 bases). The CDR3 is 14 residues long. V lost 5 bases to trimming and J lost 12 bases, with 19 bases between them. Germline V gene data show CDR1 as SGHVS and CDR2 as FNYEAQ. This CDR3 is CASSRDISRGELFF. CDR3 nucleotide sequence: TGTGCCAGCAGCCGGGACATTTCGCGTGGTGAACTGTTTTTT.

V is TRBV5-8 and J is TRBJ1-4; 8 nucleotides agree with TRBD1. Trimming at V came to 4 bases and at J to 8 bases, leaving 10 bases not matched to a gene. CDR1 and CDR2 (germline): SGHTS, YDEGEE. This CDR3 has 15 amino acids. The CDR3 nucleotides are TGTGCCAGCAGCGAGATGACAGGGGAGGCAGAAAAACTGTTTTTT. It is translated as CASSEMTGEAEKLFF.

This clonotype was recorded at least ten times. The V gene is TRBV6-1, the J gene TRBJ2-7; TRBD1 aligns across 9 bases. V shed 3 bases, J shed 4 bases, and the junction held 10 bases outside the gene matches. This CDR3 is built from 16 residues. The germline V gene has CDR1 MNHNS and CDR2 SASEGT. The CDR3 sequence is CASSDPGQGFWYEQYF. The CDR3 region has the DNA TGTGCCAGCAGTGATCCGGGACAGGGATTTTGGTACGAGCAGTACTTC.

At least ten counts were recorded for this clonotype. One end of the junction is discordant with germline, which a read error may explain. The rearrangement links TRBV2 to TRBJ2-3; perhaps TRBD2 as D (7 bases). The CDR3 has 15 amino acids. Per germline, CDR1 SNHLY and CDR2 FYNNEI. The CDR3 sequence is CASSRTGGRTYTQYF. The CDR3 region has the DNA TGTGCCAGCAGTCGAACGGGGGGCCGCACATATACGCAGTATTTT.

This clonotype was seen many times. The CDR3 reads CASSLGFDLWNEQFF. CDR3 sequence (DNA): TGTGCCAGCAGCTTAGGGTTCGATCTCTGGAATGAGCAGTTCTTC. The chain employs TRBV7-2 and TRBJ2-1, with D unclear. Trimming stripped 1 base from V and 7 bases from J, with 14 bases between. Per the germline V gene, CDR1 is SGHTA and CDR2 is FQGNSA. This CDR3 is built from 15 residues.

This clonotype was seen more than once but under ten times. J is TRBJ2-7 and V is TRBV6-4; the match to TRBD2 covers 7 bases. Trimming cost V 7 bases and J 6 bases; bases outside gene matches: 9. Looked up from germline, CDR1 is MRHNA and CDR2 is SNTAGT. The CDR3 is made up of 13 amino acids. This CDR3 reads CASTLGRGLEQYF. The CDR3 nucleotides read TGTGCCAGCACCCTTGGGAGGGGCCTCGAGCAGTACTTC.